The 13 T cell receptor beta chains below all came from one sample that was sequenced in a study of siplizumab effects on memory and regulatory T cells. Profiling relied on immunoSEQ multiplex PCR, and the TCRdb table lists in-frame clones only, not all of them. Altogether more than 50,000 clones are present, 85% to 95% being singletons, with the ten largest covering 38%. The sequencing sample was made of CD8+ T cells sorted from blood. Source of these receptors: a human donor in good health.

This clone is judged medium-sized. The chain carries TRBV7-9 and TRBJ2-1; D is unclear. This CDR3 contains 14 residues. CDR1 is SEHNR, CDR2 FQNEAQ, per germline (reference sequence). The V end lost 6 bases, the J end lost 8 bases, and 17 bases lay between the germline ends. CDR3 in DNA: TGTGCCAGCAGATCCTACGCCGCCGTCGATGAGCAGTTCTTC. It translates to CASRSYAAVDEQFF.

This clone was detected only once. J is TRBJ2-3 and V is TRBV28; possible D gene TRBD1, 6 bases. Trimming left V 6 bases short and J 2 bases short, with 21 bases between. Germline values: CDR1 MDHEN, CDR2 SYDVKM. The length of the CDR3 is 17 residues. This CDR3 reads CASSLDRTKTVTDTQYF. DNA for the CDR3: TGTGCCAGCAGCCTCGACAGGACCAAGACGGTCACAGATACGCAGTATTTT.

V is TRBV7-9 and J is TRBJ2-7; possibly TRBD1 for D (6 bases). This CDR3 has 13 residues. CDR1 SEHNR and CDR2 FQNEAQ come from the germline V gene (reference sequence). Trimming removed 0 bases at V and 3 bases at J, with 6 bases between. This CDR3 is CASSLADSYEQYF. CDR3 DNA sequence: TGTGCCAGCAGCTTAGCGGACAGCTACGAGCAGTACTTC.

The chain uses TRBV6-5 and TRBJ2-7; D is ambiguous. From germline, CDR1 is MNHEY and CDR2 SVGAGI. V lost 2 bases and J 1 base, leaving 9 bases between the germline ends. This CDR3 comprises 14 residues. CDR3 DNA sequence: TGTGCCAGCAGTTACGGTCCGATGTCCTACGAGCAGTACTTC. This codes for CASSYGPMSYEQYF.

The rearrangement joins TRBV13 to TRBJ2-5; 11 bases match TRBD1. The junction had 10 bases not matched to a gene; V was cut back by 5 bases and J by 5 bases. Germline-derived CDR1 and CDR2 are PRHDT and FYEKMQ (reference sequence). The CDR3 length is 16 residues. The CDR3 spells CASSPSRTGGDETQYF. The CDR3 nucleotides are TGTGCCAGCAGCCCCAGTCGGACAGGGGGCGACGAGACCCAGTACTTC.

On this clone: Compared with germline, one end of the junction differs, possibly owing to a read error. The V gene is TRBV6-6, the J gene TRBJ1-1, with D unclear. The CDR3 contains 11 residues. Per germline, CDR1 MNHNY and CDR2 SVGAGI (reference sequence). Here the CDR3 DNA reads TGTGCCAGCAGTTTCGACTTTGAACCTATCTTT. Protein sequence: CASSFDFEPIF.

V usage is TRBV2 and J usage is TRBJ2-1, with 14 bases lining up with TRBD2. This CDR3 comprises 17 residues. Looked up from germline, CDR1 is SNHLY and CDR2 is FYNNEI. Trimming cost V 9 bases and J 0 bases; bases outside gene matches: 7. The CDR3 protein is CARSGLAGGSSYNEQFF. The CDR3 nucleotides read TGTGCCAGAAGCGGACTAGCGGGAGGTTCCTCCTACAATGAGCAGTTCTTC. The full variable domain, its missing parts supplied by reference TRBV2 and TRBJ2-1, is EPEVTQTPSHQVTQMGQEVILRCVPISNHLYFYWYRQILGQKVEFLVSFYNNEISEKSEIFDDQFSVERPDGSNFTLKIRSTKLEDSAMYFCARSGLAGGSSYNEQFFGPGTRLTVL.

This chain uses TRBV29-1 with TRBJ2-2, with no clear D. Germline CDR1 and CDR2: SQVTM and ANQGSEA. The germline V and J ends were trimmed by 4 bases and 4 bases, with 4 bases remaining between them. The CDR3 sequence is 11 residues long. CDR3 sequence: CSVGTTGELFF. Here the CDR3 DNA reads TGCAGCGTTGGCACCACCGGGGAGCTGTTTTTT.

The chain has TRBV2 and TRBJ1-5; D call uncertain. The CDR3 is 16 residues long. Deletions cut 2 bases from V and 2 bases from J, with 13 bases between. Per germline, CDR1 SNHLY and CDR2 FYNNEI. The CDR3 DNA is TGTGCCAGCAGTGAAACGAGGGTAACAGGCAATCAGCCCCAGCATTTT. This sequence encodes CASSETRVTGNQPQHF.

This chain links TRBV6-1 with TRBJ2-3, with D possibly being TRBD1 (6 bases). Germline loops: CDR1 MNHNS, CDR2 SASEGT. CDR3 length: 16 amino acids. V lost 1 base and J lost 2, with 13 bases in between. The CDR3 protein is CASSEVAGTYTDTQYF. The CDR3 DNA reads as TGTGCCAGCAGTGAAGTTGCAGGGACATACACAGATACGCAGTATTTT.

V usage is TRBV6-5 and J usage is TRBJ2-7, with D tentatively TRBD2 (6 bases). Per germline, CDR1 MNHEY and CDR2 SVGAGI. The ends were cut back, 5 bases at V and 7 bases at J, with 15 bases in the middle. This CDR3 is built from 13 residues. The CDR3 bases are TGTGCCAGCAGTCTGGGCACGGGGAGGGAGCAGTACTTC. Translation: CASSLGTGREQYF.

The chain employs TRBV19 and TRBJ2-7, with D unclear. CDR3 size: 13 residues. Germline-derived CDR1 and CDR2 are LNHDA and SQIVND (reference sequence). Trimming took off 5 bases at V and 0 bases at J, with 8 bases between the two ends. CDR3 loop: CASSLVDSYEQYF. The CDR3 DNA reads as TGTGCCAGTAGTCTAGTAGACTCCTACGAGCAGTACTTC. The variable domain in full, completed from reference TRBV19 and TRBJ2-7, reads DGGITQSPKYLFRKEGQNVTLSCEQNLNHDAMYWYRQDPGQGLRLIYYSQIVNDFQKGDIAEGYSVSREKKESFPLTVTSAQKNPTAFYLCASSLVDSYEQYFGPGTRLTVT.

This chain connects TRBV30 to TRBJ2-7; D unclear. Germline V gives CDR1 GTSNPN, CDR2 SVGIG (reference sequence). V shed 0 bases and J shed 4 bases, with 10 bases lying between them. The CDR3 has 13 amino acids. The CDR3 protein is CAWSVRTLYEQYF. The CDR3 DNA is TGTGCCTGGAGTGTACGAACACTGTACGAGCAGTACTTC.